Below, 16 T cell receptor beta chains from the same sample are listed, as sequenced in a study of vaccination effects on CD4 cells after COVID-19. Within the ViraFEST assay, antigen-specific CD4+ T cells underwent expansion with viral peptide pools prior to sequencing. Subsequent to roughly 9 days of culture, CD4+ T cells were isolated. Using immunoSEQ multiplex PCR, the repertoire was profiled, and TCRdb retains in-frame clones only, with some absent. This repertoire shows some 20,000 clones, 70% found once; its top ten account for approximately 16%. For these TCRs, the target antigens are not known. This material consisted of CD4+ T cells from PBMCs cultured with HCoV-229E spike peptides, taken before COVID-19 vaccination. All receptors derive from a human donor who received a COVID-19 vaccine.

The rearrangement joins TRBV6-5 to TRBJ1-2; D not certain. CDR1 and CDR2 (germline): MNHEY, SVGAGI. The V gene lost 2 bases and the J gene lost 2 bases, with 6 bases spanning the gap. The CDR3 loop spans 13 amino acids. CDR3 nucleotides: TGTGCCAGCAGTTACCTAAACAACTATGGCTACACCTTC. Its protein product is CASSYLNNYGYTF.

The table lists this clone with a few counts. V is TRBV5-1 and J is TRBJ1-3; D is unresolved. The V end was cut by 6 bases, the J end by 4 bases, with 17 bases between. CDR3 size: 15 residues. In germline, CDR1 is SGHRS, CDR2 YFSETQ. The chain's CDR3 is CASNPSDDPGNTIYF. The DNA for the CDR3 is TGCGCCAGCAACCCGTCGGATGACCCAGGAAACACCATATATTTT.

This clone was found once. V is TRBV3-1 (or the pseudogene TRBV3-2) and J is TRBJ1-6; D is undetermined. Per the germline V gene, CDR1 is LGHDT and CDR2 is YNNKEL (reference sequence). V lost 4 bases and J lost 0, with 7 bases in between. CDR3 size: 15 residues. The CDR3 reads CASSRASSYNSPLHF. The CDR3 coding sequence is TGTGCCAGCAGCCGGGCGAGCTCCTATAATTCACCCCTCCACTTT.

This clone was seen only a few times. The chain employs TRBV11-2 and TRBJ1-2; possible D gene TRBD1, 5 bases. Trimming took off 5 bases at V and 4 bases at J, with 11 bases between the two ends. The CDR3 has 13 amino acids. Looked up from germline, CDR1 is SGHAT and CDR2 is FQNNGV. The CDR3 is CASSGRGSYGYTF. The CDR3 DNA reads TGTGCCAGCAGCGGGCGGGGGAGCTATGGCTACACCTTC.

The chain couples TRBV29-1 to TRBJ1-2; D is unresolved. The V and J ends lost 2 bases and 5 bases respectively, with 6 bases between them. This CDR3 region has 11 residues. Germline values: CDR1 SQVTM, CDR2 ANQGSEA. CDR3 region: CSVEMGYGYTF. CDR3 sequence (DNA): TGCAGCGTTGAAATGGGATATGGCTACACCTTC.

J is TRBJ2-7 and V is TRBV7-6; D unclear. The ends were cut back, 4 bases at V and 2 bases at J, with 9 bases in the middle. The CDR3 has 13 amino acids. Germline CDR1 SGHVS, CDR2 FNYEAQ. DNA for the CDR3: TGTGCCAGCAGCTCTTACCGAACCTACGAGCAGTACTTC. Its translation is CASSSYRTYEQYF.

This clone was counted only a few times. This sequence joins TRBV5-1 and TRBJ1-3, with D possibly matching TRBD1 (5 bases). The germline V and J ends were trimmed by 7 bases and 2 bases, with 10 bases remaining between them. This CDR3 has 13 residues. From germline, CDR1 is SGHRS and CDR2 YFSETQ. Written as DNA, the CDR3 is TGCGCCAGCTTCAGGGATCCTGGAAACACCATATATTTT. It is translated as CASFRDPGNTIYF.

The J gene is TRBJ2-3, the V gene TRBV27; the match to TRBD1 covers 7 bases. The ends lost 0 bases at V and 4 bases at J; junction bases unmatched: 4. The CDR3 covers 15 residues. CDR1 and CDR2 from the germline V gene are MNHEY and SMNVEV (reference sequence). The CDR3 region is CASSLSWQGADTQYF. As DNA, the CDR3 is TGTGCCAGCAGTTTATCGTGGCAGGGGGCAGATACGCAGTATTTT.

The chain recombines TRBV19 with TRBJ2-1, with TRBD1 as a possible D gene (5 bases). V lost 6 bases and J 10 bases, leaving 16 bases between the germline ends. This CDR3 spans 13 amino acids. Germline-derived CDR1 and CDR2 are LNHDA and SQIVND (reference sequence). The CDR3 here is CASSRTRPSEQFF. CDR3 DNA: TGTGCCAGTAGCCGGACACGACCCTCAGAGCAGTTCTTC. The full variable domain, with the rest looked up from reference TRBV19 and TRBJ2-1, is DGGITQSPKYLFRKEGQNVTLSCEQNLNHDAMYWYRQDPGQGLRLIYYSQIVNDFQKGDIAEGYSVSREKKESFPLTVTSAQKNPTAFYLCASSRTRPSEQFFGPGTRLTVL.

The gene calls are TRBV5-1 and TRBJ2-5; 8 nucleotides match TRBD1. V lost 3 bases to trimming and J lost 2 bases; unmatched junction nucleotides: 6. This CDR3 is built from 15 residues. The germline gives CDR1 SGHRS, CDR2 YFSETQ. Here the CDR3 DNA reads TGCGCCAGCAGCTCGGACAGGGTGGGACAAGAGACCCAGTACTTC. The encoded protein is CASSSDRVGQETQYF.

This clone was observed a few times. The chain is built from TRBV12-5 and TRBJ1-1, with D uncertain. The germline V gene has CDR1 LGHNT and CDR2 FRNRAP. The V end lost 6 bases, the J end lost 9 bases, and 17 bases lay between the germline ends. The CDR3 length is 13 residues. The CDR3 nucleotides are TGTGCTAGTGGAATGAGGTATGCAGAAAAAGCTTTCTTT. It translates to CASGMRYAEKAFF.

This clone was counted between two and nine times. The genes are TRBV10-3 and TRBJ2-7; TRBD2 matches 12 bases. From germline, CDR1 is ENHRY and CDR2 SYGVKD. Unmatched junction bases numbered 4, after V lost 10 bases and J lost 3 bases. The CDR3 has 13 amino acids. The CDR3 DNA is TGTGCCACCGTACTAGCGGGAGGCTACGAGCAGTACTTC. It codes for CATVLAGGYEQYF.

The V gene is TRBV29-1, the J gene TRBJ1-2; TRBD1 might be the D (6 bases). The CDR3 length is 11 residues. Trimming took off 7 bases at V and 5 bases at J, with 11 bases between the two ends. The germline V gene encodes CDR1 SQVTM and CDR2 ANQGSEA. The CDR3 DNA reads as TGCAGCGGCGAAGGGGGGTATGGCTACACCTTC. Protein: CSGEGGYGYTF. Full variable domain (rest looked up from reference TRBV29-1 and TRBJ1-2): SAVISQKPSRDICQRGTSLTIQCQVDSQVTMMFWYRQQPGQSLTLIATANQGSEATYESGFVIDKFPISRPNLTFSTLTVSNMSPEDSSIYLCSGEGGYGYTFGSGTRLTVV.

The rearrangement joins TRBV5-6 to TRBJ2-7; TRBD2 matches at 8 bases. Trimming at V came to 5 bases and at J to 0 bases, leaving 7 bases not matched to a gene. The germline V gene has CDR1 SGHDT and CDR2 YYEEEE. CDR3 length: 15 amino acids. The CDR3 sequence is CASRKAGEISYEQYF. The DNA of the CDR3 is TGTGCCAGCAGAAAAGCGGGAGAAATCTCCTACGAGCAGTACTTC.

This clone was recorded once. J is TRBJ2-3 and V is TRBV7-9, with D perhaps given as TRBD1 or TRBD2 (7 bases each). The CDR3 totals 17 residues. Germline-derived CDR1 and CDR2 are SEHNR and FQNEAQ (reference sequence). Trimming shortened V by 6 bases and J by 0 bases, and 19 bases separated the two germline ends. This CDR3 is CASSKGEGASSTDTQYF. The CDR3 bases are TGTGCCAGCAGTAAAGGGGAGGGGGCGAGTAGCACAGATACGCAGTATTTT. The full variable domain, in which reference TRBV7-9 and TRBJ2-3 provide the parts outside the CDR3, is DTGVSQNPRHKITKRGQNVTFRCDPISEHNRLYWYRQTLGQGPEFLTYFQNEAQLEKSRLLSDRFSAERPKGSFSTLEIQRTEQGDSAMYLCASSKGEGASSTDTQYFGPGTRLTVL.

The CDR3 loop reads CASSLLSSSSYNEQFF. CDR3 nucleotides: TGTGCCAGCAGCTTGCTGTCGAGTAGCTCCTACAATGAGCAGTTCTTC. The chain joins TRBV5-8 to TRBJ2-1; no reliable D call. V shed 1 base and J shed 0 bases, with 11 bases lying between them. This CDR3 has 16 residues. The germline gives CDR1 SGHTS, CDR2 YDEGEE.